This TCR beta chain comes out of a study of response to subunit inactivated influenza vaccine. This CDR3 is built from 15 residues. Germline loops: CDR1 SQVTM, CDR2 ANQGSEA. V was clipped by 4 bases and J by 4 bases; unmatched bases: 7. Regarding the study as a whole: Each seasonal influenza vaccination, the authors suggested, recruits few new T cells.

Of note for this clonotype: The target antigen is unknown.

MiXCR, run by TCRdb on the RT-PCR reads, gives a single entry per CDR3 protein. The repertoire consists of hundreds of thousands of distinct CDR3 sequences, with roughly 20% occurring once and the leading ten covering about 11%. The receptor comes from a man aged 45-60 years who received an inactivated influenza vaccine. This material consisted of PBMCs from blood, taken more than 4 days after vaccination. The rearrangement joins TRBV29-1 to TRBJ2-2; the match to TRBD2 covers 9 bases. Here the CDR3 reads CSVGASGTVTGELFF. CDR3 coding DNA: TGCAGCGTTGGGGCTAGCGGGACAGTCACCGGGGAGCTGTTTTTT.